This T cell receptor beta chain is drawn from a study of CD8+CD57+ T cells in acquired aplastic anemia. Trimming cost V 7 bases and J 5 bases, with 12 bases left between them. The CDR3 length is 13 residues. Germline V lookup: CDR1 SGHTA, CDR2 FQGNSA. Genomic DNA, the template, was used for profiling of the TCR beta VDJ and CDR3. TCRdb reprocessed the reads via MiXCR and lists one record per CDR3 protein. The sample carries around 190,000 distinct CDR3 sequences, almost 50% recorded once. CD8+CD57+ cell expansion, shown by flow cytometry, had occurred in the patients selected for sequencing. Patients uniformly had severe acquired aplastic anemia.

This sequence was found in a human donor with aplastic anemia. The specimen sequenced was sorted CD4+, CD8+, or CD8+CD57+ T cells (not recorded which) from PBMCs. This chain uses TRBV7-2 with TRBJ2-1, with D unclear. CDR3 coding DNA: TGTGCCAGCATAACTATGGGCGACAATGAGCAGTTCTTC. This codes for CASITMGDNEQFF.